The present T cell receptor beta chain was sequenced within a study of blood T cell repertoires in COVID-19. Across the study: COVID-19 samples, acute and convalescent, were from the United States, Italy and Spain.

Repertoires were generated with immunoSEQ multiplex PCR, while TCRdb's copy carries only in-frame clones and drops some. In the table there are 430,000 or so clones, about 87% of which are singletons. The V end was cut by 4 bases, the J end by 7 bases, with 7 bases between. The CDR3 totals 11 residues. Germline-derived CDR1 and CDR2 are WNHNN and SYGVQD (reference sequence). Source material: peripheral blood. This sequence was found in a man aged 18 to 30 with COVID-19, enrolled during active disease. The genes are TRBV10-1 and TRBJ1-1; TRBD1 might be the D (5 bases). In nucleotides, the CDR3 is TGCGCCAGCAGTGCGGGGGGTGAAGCTTTCTTT. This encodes CASSAGGEAFF.